These T cell receptor beta chains were read from a single sample in a study of shared clonotypes between healthy human individuals. Produced via immunoSEQ multiplex PCR; TCRdb's table is partial and in-frame only. Of a few million clones in the sample, approximately 95% are singletons; the top ten hold about 0.41%. The specimen was naive CD4+ T cells from PBMCs. These receptors came from a young man in good health. Some clones in this sample may be carry-over from other donors' samples. CDR3s include the opening cysteine and the closing phenylalanine or tryptophan. D genes are given only for firm matches. Clone sizes are given selectively: once, few, many, or a class where the clone is expanded.

v_call	d_call	clone_size	j_call	cdr3_aa	cdr3_nt
TRBV7-9	.	.	TRBJ2-1	CASSFRAELLYNEQFF	TGTGCCAGCAGCTTTCGGGCGGAACTCCTTTACAATGAGCAGTTCTTC
TRBV21-1	.	once	TRBJ2-3	CASKGNREEITDTQYF	TGTGCCAGCAAGGGAAACAGGGAGGAAATCACAGATACGCAGTATTTT
TRBV29-1	TRBD2	.	TRBJ2-2	CGMLAGGPHTGELFF	TGTGGGATGCTTGCGGGAGGGCCGCACACCGGGGAGCTGTTTTTT
TRBV29-1	TRBD2	.	TRBJ2-3	CSVEDIGGGTQYF	TGCAGCGTTGAGGACATCGGGGGGGGTACGCAGTATTTT
TRBV5-6	.	.	TRBJ1-1	CASSSQIGLTGLGRTEAFF	TGTGCCAGCAGCTCCCAGATTGGGCTAACAGGGCTAGGAAGAACTGAAGCTTTCTTT
TRBV29-1	.	.	TRBJ2-5	CSVEDRSLQTQYF	TGCAGCGTTGAAGACCGGTCGTTACAGACCCAGTACTTC
TRBV18	TRBD1	.	TRBJ2-6	CASSRQRQGASGANVLTF	TGTGCCAGCTCGCGACAGCGACAGGGGGCAAGTGGGGCCAACGTCCTGACTTTC
TRBV5-1	TRBD1	.	TRBJ1-2	CASSAGQGAEGYTF	TGCGCCAGCAGCGCGGGACAGGGGGCAGAGGGCTACACCTTC
TRBV28	.	.	TRBJ2-3	CASSPILGGTDTQYF	TGTGCCAGCAGTCCAATACTAGGGGGCACAGATACGCAGTATTTT
TRBV18	TRBD1	.	TRBJ1-5	CASSTGQPYQPQHF	TGTGCCAGCTCAACGGGACAGCCCTATCAGCCCCAGCATTTT
TRBV7-3	TRBD2	.	TRBJ2-2	CASSLTSASGMNTGELFF	TGTGCCAGCAGCTTAACGTCGGCTAGCGGGATGAACACCGGGGAGCTGTTTTTT
TRBV29-1	TRBD1	.	TRBJ1-2	CSVEGGRGRDYGYTF	TGCAGCGTTGAAGGGGGCAGGGGGCGAGACTATGGCTACACCTTC
TRBV19	.	.	TRBJ2-1	CASSIPAGEQFF	TGTGCCAGTAGTATACCTGCGGGAGAGCAGTTCTTC
TRBV2	.	.	TRBJ1-1	CASSRSRTVEAFF	TGTGCCAGCAGTCGCTCCCGGACAGTTGAAGCTTTCTTT
TRBV5-4	TRBD2	once	TRBJ2-3	CASSIGTSGRTDTQYF	TGTGCCAGCAGCATAGGGACTAGCGGACGCACAGATACGCAGTATTTT
TRBV28	.	.	TRBJ2-5	CASRDTGETQYF	TGTGCCAGCAGGGATACGGGGGAGACCCAGTACTTC
TRBV5-1	TRBD1	.	TRBJ2-7	CASSLGGTGDEEQYF	TGCGCCAGCAGCTTGGGTGGGACAGGGGACGAGGAGCAGTACTTC
TRBV15	TRBD1	.	TRBJ1-1	CATSPRGGRGLTEAFF	TGTGCCACCAGCCCCAGAGGAGGCAGGGGGCTTACTGAAGCTTTCTTT
TRBV29-1	.	.	TRBJ2-1	CSVDGNEQFF	TGCAGCGTTGACGGAAATGAGCAGTTCTTC
TRBV10-2	.	.	TRBJ2-7	CASSELDRGGVVEQYF	TGCGCCAGCAGTGAGCTCGACAGGGGAGGGGTAGTCGAGCAGTACTTC
TRBV5-6	TRBD1	.	TRBJ2-7	CASSWDRAGEQYF	TGTGCCAGCAGCTGGGACAGGGCGGGGGAGCAGTACTTC
TRBV29-1	TRBD2	.	TRBJ2-7	CSVETQSGRGGYEQYF	TGCAGCGTTGAAACTCAGTCGGGGCGCGGGGGTTACGAGCAGTACTTC
TRBV29-1	.	.	TRBJ1-1	CSALGQRENTEAFF	TGCAGCGCCCTCGGTCAGAGAGAGAACACTGAAGCTTTCTTT
TRBV7-3	TRBD2	once	TRBJ2-4	CASSHGTAPGLAGLRNIQYF	TGTGCCAGCAGCCACGGGACAGCCCCGGGACTAGCGGGATTAAGGAACATTCAGTACTTC
TRBV2	.	.	TRBJ1-3	CASTRTVTTGNTIYF	TGTGCCAGCACTAGGACAGTAACGACTGGAAACACCATATATTTT
TRBV7-6	TRBD2	.	TRBJ2-1	CASSIRGQPSGSPQSTYNEQFF	TGTGCCAGCAGCATTCGAGGACAGCCTAGCGGGAGTCCTCAATCAACCTACAATGAGCAGTTCTTC
TRBV19	.	.	TRBJ1-5	CASSMLLSNQPQHF	TGTGCCAGTAGTATGCTCCTGAGCAATCAGCCCCAGCATTTT
TRBV6-5	.	.	TRBJ1-2	CASKPGIANYGYTF	TGTGCCAGCAAACCAGGGATAGCTAACTATGGCTACACCTTC
TRBV7-3	.	.	TRBJ2-1	CASSLEGTYNEQFF	TGTGCCAGCAGCTTAGAGGGCACTTACAATGAGCAGTTCTTC
TRBV28	.	.	TRBJ2-3	CASSLSGHLTDTQYF	TGTGCCAGCAGTTTGTCCGGACACCTCACAGATACGCAGTATTTT
TRBV11-2	.	once	TRBJ2-1	CASSLSGGNEQFF	TGTGCCAGCAGCTTATCGGGCGGCAATGAGCAGTTCTTC
TRBV7-9	.	.	TRBJ2-5	CASSLGPDGTQYF	TGTGCCAGCAGCTTAGGTCCAGACGGGACCCAGTACTTC
TRBV6-1	.	once	TRBJ1-5	CASSEIVTFSNQPQHF	TGTGCCAGCAGTGAGATTGTGACATTTAGCAATCAGCCCCAGCATTTT
TRBV28	TRBD1	.	TRBJ1-2	CANRDRTGNTGGYTF	TGTGCCAACCGAGATCGGACAGGGAATACGGGAGGCTACACCTTC
TRBV5-1	.	.	TRBJ2-2	CASRSSWGTGELFF	TGCGCCAGCAGGAGTTCATGGGGCACCGGGGAGCTGTTTTTT
TRBV11-2	.	.	TRBJ1-5	CASSLGGADQPQHF	TGTGCCAGCAGCTTAGGAGGGGCAGATCAGCCCCAGCATTTT
TRBV9	TRBD1	.	TRBJ2-1	CASSVDGTAYNEQFF	TGTGCCAGCAGCGTAGACGGGACAGCCTACAATGAGCAGTTCTTC
TRBV28	TRBD1	.	TRBJ2-7	CASSRTGAYEQYF	TGTGCCAGCAGTAGGACAGGGGCCTACGAGCAGTACTTC